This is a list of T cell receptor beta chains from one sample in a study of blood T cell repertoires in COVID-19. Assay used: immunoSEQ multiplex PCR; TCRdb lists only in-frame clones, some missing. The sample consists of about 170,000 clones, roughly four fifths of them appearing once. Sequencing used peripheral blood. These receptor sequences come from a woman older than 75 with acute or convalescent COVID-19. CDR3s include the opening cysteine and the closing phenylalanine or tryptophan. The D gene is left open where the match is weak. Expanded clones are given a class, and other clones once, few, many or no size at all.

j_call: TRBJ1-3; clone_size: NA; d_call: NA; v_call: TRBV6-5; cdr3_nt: TGTGCCAGCACCGAGCGATACTCTGGAAACACCATATATTTT; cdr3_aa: CASTERYSGNTIYF
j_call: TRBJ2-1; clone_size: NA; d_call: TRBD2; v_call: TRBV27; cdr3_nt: TGTGCCAGCAGACCACTAGCGGGAGTTGGCCATGAGCAGTTCTTC; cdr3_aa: CASRPLAGVGHEQFF
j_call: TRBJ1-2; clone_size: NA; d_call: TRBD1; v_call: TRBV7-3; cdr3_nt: TGTGCCAGCAGACCCGGGACAGGGAACTATGGCTACACCTTC; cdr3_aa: CASRPGTGNYGYTF
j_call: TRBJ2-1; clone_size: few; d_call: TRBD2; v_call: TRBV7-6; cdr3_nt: TGTGCCAGCAGCCTAGGCCTAGCGGGGTACAATGAGCAGTTCTTC; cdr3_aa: CASSLGLAGYNEQFF
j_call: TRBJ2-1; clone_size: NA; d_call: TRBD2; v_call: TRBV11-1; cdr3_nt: TGTGCCAGCAGCCCTAGCGGGGGCTATAACAATGAGCAGTTCTTC; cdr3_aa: CASSPSGGYNNEQFF
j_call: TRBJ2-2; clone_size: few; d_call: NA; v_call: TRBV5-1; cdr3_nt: TGCGCCAGCAGCCTCGAGGGAGGGAACACCGGGGAGCTGTTTTTT; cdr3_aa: CASSLEGGNTGELFF
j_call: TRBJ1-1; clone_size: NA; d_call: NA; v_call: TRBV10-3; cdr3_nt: TGTGCCATCAGTGGTGATACTGTAATTGGGAACACTGAAGCTTTCTTT; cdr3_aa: CAISGDTVIGNTEAFF
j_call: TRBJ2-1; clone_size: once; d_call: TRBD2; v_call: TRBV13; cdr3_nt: TGTGCCAGCAGCTTAGACCTAGCGGGAGGACCTTACAATGAGCAGTTCTTC; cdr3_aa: CASSLDLAGGPYNEQFF
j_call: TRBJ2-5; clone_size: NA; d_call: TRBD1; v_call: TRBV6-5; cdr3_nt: TGTGCCAGCAGTTACTCCCAAGGGGGCACAGAGACCCAGTACTTC; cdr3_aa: CASSYSQGGTETQYF
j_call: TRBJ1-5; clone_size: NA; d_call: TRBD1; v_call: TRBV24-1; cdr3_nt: TGTGCCACCAGTGAAGGAGGAGCAGGGGGAGGCCAGCCCCAGCATTTT; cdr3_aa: CATSEGGAGGGQPQHF
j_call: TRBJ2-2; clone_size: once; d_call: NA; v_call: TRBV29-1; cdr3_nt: TGCAGCGGAGGACACCGAACGGACACCGGGGAGCTGTTTTTT; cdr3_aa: CSGGHRTDTGELFF
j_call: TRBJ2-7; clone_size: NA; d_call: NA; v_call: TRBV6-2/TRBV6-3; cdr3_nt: TGTGCCAGCAGTCCGCCGGGGACACGACGGGAGCAGTACTTC; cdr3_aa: CASSPPGTRREQYF
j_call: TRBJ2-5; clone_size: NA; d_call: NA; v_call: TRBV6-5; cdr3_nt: TGTGCCAGCAGTTCCCCAGGGGTAGAGACCCAGTACTTC; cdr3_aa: CASSSPGVETQYF
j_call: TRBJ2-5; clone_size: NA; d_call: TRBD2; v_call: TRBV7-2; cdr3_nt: TGTGCCAGCAGCGGCAGACTAGCGGGAGGCCGGGAGACCCAGTACTTC; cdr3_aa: CASSGRLAGGRETQYF
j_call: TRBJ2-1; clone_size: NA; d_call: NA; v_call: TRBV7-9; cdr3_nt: TGTGCCAGCAGCCCCGGCGCGGGCTCCTACAATGAGCAGTTCTTC; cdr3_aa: CASSPGAGSYNEQFF
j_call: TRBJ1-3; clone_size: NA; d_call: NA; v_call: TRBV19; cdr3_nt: TGTGCCAGTAGTATCGGCGGGGATAGCACCATATATTTT; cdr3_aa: CASSIGGDSTIYF
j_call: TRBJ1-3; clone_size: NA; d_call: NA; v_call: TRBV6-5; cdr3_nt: TGTGCCAGCAGCCGGGGGTCGGGAAACACCATATATTTT; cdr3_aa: CASSRGSGNTIYF
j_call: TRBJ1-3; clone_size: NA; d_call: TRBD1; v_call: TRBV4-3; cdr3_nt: TGCGCCAGCAGCCAAGACAGGGGGCTCGGAAACACCATATATTTT; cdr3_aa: CASSQDRGLGNTIYF
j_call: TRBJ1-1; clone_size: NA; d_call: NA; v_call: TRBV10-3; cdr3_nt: TGTGCCATCAGTGAGTTACAGGGTTTTGGCGCTGAAGCTTTCTTT; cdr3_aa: CAISELQGFGAEAFF
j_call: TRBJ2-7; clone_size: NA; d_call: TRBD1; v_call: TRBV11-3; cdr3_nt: TGTGCCAGCAGCCCTGGGGACAGGGACGACGAGCAGTACTTC; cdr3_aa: CASSPGDRDDEQYF
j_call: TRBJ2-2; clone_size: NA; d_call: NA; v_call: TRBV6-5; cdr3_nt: TGTGCCAGCTCGACTGGGGGGTTCAGGACCGGGGAGCTGTTTTTT; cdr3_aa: CASSTGGFRTGELFF
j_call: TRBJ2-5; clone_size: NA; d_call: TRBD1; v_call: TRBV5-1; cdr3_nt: TGCGCCAGCAGCCCCGGGACAGGGGAGACCCAGTACTTC; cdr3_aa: CASSPGTGETQYF
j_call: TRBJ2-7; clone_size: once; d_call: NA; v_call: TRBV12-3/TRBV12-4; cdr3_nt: TGTGCCAGCGGAGGGTTCTACGAGCAGTACTTC; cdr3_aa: CASGGFYEQYF
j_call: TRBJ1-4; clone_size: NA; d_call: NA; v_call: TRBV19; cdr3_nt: TGTGCCAGTACCACCGACAGGTCTCACGAAAAACTGTTTTTT; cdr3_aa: CASTTDRSHEKLFF
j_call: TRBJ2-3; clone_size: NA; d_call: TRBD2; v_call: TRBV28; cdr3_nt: TGTGCCAGCAGTTTTGCCAGCGGGGGGCCAGATACGCAGTATTTT; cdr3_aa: CASSFASGGPDTQYF
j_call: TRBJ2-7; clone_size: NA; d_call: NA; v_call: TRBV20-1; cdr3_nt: TGCAGTGCTAGTTTGAGTCGGGAGCAGTACTTC; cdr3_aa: CSASLSREQYF
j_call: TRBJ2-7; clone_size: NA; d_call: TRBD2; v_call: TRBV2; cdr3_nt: TGTGCCAGCAGTGAGACTAGCGGGCGCAACGAGCAGTACTTC; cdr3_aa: CASSETSGRNEQYF
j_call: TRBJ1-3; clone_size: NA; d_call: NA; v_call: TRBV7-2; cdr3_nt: TGTGCCAGCAGACTGGGGCTTAGCTCTGGAAACACCATATATTTT; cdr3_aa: CASRLGLSSGNTIYF
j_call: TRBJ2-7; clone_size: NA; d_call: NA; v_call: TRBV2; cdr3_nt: TGTGCCAGCAGTGAAACGCGACAGACAACCTACGAGCAGTACTTC; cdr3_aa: CASSETRQTTYEQYF
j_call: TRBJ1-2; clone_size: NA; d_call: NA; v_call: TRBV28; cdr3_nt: TGTGCCAGCAGCTTGTCTAACTATGGCTACACCTTC; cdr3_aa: CASSLSNYGYTF
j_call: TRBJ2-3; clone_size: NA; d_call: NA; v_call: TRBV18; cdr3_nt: TGTGCCAGCTTACCGGGACTGAACACAGATACGCAGTATTTT; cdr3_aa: CASLPGLNTDTQYF
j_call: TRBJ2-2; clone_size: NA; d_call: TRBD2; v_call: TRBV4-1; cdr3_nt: TGCGCCAGCAGCCAAGATCTATTCGGGGAGCTAGCGGCCGGGGAGCTGTTTTTT; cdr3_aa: CASSQDLFGELAAGELFF
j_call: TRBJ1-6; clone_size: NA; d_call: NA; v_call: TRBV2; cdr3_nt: TGTGCCAGCAGTGAAGAGGGGAGGAATTCACCCCTCCACTTT; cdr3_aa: CASSEEGRNSPLHF
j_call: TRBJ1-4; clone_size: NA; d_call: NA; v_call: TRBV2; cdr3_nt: TGTGCCAGCAGTGCTCGGGGAGGGTCTAATGAAAAACTGTTTTTT; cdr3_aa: CASSARGGSNEKLFF
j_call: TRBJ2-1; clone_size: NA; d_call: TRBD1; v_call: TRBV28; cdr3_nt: TGTGCCAGCAGTTCCCAACAGGGGGCCTACAATGAGCAGTTCTTC; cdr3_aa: CASSSQQGAYNEQFF
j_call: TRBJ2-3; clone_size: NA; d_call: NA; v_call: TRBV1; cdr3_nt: TGCAGTCGGGGGGGGTTCTGCACAGATACGCAGTATTTT; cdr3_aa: CSRGGFCTDTQYF
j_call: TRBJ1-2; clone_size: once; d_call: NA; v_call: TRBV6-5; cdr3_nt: TGTGCCAGCAGTTCTGACAGCGCTAACTATGGCTACACCTTC; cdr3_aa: CASSSDSANYGYTF
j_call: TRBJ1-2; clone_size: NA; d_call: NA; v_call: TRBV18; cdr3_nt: TGTGCCAGCTCACCAATGGCCCAGCGACAGTCTAACTATGGCTACACCTTC; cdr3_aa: CASSPMAQRQSNYGYTF
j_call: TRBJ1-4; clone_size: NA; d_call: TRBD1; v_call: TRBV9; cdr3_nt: TGTGCCAGCAGCGTAGGGGCAACGGGACAGGGTGTTAATGAAAAACTGTTTTTT; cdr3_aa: CASSVGATGQGVNEKLFF
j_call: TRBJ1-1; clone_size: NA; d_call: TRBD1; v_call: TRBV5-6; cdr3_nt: TGTGCCAGCAGCTTCGGACAGGGGGCGAACACTGAAGCTTTCTTT; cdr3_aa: CASSFGQGANTEAFF
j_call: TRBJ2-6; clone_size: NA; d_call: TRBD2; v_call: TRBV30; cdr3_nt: TGTGCCTGGAGCTCGGGAGGGGCCTCTGGGGCCAACGTCCTGACTTTC; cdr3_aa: CAWSSGGASGANVLTF
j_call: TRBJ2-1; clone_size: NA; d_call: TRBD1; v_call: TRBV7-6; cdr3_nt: TGTGCCAGCAGCATTAAACCGGGACAGGGCTTGAATGAGCAGTTCTTC; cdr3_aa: CASSIKPGQGLNEQFF
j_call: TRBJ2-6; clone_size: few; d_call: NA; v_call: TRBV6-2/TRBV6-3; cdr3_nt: TGTGCCAGCAGTATCAGGGGTTCTGGGGCCAACGTCCTGACTTTC; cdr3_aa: CASSIRGSGANVLTF
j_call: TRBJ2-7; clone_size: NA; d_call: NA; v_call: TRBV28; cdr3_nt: TGTGCCAGCAGGGCTCAGGGCTACGAGCAGTACTTC; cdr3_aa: CASRAQGYEQYF
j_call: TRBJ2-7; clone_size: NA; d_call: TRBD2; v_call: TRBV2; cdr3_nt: TGTGCCAGCAGTGAAGAGGTAGCGGGGTCCTCCTACGAGCAGTACTTC; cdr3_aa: CASSEEVAGSSYEQYF
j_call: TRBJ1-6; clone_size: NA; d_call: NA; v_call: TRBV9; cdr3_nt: TGTGCCAGCAGTGGCGGGGGAAGAGGTTTCGGTTCACCCCTCCACTTT; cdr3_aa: CASSGGGRGFGSPLHF
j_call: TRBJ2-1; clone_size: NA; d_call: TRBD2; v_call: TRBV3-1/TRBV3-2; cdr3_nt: TGTGCCAGCAGCCAAGATGGCACTAGCGGGTGGAGGTCCAATGAGCAGTTCTTC; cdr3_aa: CASSQDGTSGWRSNEQFF
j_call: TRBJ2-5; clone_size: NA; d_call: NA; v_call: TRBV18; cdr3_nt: TGTGCCAGCTCACCACCGTCACAGGGAGTGATAAAGACCCAGTACTTC; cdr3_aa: CASSPPSQGVIKTQYF
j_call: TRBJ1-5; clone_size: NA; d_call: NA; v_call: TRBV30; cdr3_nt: TGTGCCTATCGAGGATCGGGGGGAGGTCAGCCCCAGCATTTT; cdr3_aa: CAYRGSGGGQPQHF
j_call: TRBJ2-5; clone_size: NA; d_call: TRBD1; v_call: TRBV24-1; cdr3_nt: TGTGCCACCGCAGACAGGGTTCAAGAGACCCAGTACTTC; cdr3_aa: CATADRVQETQYF
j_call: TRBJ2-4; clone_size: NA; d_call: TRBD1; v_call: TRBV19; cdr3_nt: TGTGCCAGTAGTGGGGCCGGGACAGCTAGAACCAAAAACATTCAGTACTTC; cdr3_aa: CASSGAGTARTKNIQYF
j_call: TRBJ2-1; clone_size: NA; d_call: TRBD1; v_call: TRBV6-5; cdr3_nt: TGTGCCAGCAGTTACGGGACAGGGCTACCCTCCGGTGAGCAGTTCTTC; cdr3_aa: CASSYGTGLPSGEQFF
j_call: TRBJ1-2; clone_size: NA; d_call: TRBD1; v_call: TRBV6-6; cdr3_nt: TGTGCCGCGGCCCTCGGACAGGGCCTATGGTATGGCTACACCTTC; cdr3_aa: CAAALGQGLWYGYTF
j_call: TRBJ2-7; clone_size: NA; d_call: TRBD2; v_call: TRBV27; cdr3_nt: TGTGCCAGCAGATCCCCGGGACTAGCGGGATCGGGCTCCTACGAGCAGTACTTC; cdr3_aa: CASRSPGLAGSGSYEQYF
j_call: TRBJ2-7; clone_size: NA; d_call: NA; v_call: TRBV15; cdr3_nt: TGTGCCACCAGCGGTCGATCGGACTCCCAGTACTTC; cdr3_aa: CATSGRSDSQYF
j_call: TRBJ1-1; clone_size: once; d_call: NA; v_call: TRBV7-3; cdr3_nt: TGTGCCAGCAGCTCCCGCGGGGGGGCGCCGACGAACACTGAAGCTTTCTTT; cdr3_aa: CASSSRGGAPTNTEAFF
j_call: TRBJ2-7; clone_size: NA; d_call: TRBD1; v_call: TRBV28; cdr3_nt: TGTGCCAGCAGACCATCCCACAGGGGGGCGCTGGATTTC; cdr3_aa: CASRPSHRGALDF